The sequence of this T cell receptor beta chain was determined in a study of metastatic and nonmetastatic thyroid tumors. Study overall: Repertoires of blood and of tissue (tumor or nodule) from malignant and benign thyroid patients were compared.

Germline lookup yields CDR1 MNHEY and CDR2 SVGAGI. CDR3 length equals 14 residues. Trimming removed 0 bases at V and 1 base at J, with 6 bases between. MiXCR reprocessed the PCR reads for TCRdb. There are about 19,000 clones in the sample; roughly 27% occur only once, and 2.5% to 3.5% lies in the top ten. Patients had received no treatment of any kind before thyroid surgery. The sequencing input was blood. J is TRBJ1-1 and V is TRBV6-5; no firm D call. The clonotype originates from a male donor with papillary thyroid cancer or a benign thyroid nodule (not recorded which). Some clones in this sample may be carry-over from other donors' samples. CDR3 nucleotide sequence: TGTGCCAGCAGTTACTCCCGGGGGAACACTGAAGCTTTCTTT. Residues: CASSYSRGNTEAFF.